A single sample gave rise to the 17 T cell receptor beta chains below, sequenced in a study of CXCR3-negative and CXCR3-positive naive CD8 T cells. TRB cDNA libraries were made by UMI-labeled 5' RACE. No DNA is given; TCRdb re-called the 5' RACE reads and lists each CDR3 protein once. Seen in this sample are approximately 48,000 distinct CDR3 sequences; the ten most common clones hold approximately 0.52%. Antigens for these TCRs are unknown. Study results and limitations: Naive CXCR3-positive cells had TRB CDR3s more hydrophobic than those of CXCR3-negative naive cells.

Sequencing was carried out using naive CXCR3+ CD8+ T cells from blood. Subset here: CD45RO-CCR7+CD27+CD95- naive CD8+ T cells expressing CXCR3 (TNR3+). These receptors were collected from a human donor in good health. Some clones in this sample may be carry-over from other donors' samples.

This chain uses TRBV7-9 with TRBJ2-5; absent DNA, TCRdb's TRBD1 call cannot be checked. The CDR3 is made up of 15 amino acids. Germline V CDR1 and CDR2: SEHNR, FQNEAQ (reference sequence). CDR3 sequence reads: CASSTPETGSMIQYF.

This chain links TRBV28 with TRBJ2-7; TCRdb outputs TRBD2, but without DNA this stays unchecked. The CDR3 covers 15 residues. Germline CDR1 MDHEN, CDR2 SYDVKM. The CDR3 protein is CASSLTLAGSYEQYF. The complete variable domain, with remaining parts taken from reference TRBV28 and TRBJ2-7, reads DVKVTQSSRYLVKRTGEKVFLECVQDMDHENMFWYRQDPGLGLRLIYFSYDVKMKEKGDIPEGYSVSREKKERFSLILESASTNQTSMYLCASSLTLAGSYEQYFGPGTRLTVT.

The CDR3 is CASKQGVNTEAFF. This chain connects TRBV6-6 to TRBJ1-1; TCRdb lists TRBD1, though no DNA is available to test this call. Germline V lookup: CDR1 MNHNY, CDR2 SVGAGI (reference sequence). CDR3 length equals 13 residues.

The CDR3 here is CAISESSGYGYTF. The chain combines TRBV10-3 with TRBJ1-2. There are 13 residues in the CDR3. Germline-derived CDR1 and CDR2 are ENHRY and SYGVKD.

The chain uses TRBV6-2 or TRBV6-3 and TRBJ2-3. Germline V gene sequence: CDR1 MNHEY, CDR2 SVGEGT. The CDR3 length is 16 residues. CDR3 sequence: CASSYSLAPATDTQYF.

This chain joins TRBV15 and TRBJ2-2; the D call from TCRdb, TRBD1, cannot be confirmed without DNA. CDR3 length equals 15 residues. Germline lookup yields CDR1 LNHNV and CDR2 YYDKDF (reference sequence). The CDR3 here is CATTPGTGNTGELFF.

This rearrangement joins TRBV7-9 to TRBJ2-7. Germline CDR1 and CDR2: SEHNR and FQNEAQ (reference sequence). The CDR3 sequence is 14 residues long. The CDR3 spells CASSPNDGPYEQYF.

This chain uses TRBV19 with TRBJ2-1; TCRdb indicates TRBD1, and absent DNA this call remains unverified. This CDR3 is 15 amino acids long. The germline V gene encodes CDR1 LNHDA and CDR2 SQIVND (reference sequence). The CDR3 is CASSPWVGGYNEQFF.

The CDR3 is CASSSEGVLTDTQYF. The chain is built from TRBV9 and TRBJ2-3; the D gene TCRdb calls, TRBD1, cannot be checked with no DNA. The CDR3 has 15 amino acids. Germline V gives CDR1 SGDLS, CDR2 YYNGEE. Complete variable domain (other parts from reference TRBV9 and TRBJ2-3): DSGVTQTPKHLITATGQRVTLRCSPRSGDLSVYWYQQSLDQGLQFLIQYYNGEERAKGNILERFSAQQFPDLHSELNLSSLELGDSALYFCASSSEGVLTDTQYFGPGTRLTVL.

The rearrangement uses TRBV4-1 and TRBJ2-1; absent DNA, TCRdb's TRBD2 call cannot be checked. CDR3 length equals 16 residues. Germline CDR1 MGHRA, CDR2 YSYEKL. The CDR3 sequence is CASSQGLAGAFNEQFF.

The chain joins TRBV12-3 or TRBV12-4 to TRBJ2-5; the TRBD1 assignment by TCRdb is unverifiable without DNA. There are 16 residues in the CDR3. The CDR3 region is CASSFTPGQRAATQYF.

This chain connects TRBV24-1 to TRBJ2-1; checking the TCRdb D call of TRBD2 is not possible without DNA. The V gene's germline CDR1 is KGHDR and CDR2 SFDVKD. The CDR3 is 14 amino acids. CDR3 sequence reads: CATESGGAGNEQFF.

The chain employs TRBV7-9 and TRBJ2-3; TCRdb designates TRBD1, a call that cannot be tested without DNA. Germline values: CDR1 SEHNR, CDR2 FQNEAQ (reference sequence). CDR3 length: 14 residues. CDR3 protein: CASSSRDSPDTQYF.

The chain combines TRBV12-3 or TRBV12-4 with TRBJ2-3; TCRdb indicates TRBD1, and absent DNA this call remains unverified. The CDR3 loop spans 13 amino acids. The CDR3 sequence is CASGRLEKDTQYF.

The CDR3 reads CASSQDRAPPYEQYF. The chain carries TRBV4-3 and TRBJ2-7; TCRdb lists TRBD1, though no DNA is available to test this call. This CDR3 is built from 15 residues. Germline lookup yields CDR1 LGHNA and CDR2 YSLEER.

The chain employs TRBV11-2 and TRBJ1-2. CDR1 is SGHAT and CDR2 is FQNNGV in the germline V gene. The CDR3 length is 11 residues. The CDR3 is CASKYGFGYTF.

This chain links TRBV20-1 with TRBJ2-7; TCRdb selects TRBD1, and the lack of DNA leaves this call unchecked. Germline V gene data show CDR1 as DFQATT and CDR2 as SNEGSKA (reference sequence). The CDR3 is made up of 13 amino acids. The CDR3 loop is CSAKTGGVYEQYF.